This T cell receptor (beta chain) was recorded in a study of T cell changes during pregnancy in multiple sclerosis. Measured with immunoSEQ multiplex PCR; TCRdb has only the in-frame clones, and not every one. The data contain about 56,000 clones, 89% of them seen just once; the ten biggest clones take up 1.8%. Germline loops: CDR1 LGHNA, CDR2 YSLEER. V was pared by 0 bases and J by 4 bases, with 13 bases between. This CDR3 spans 16 amino acids. This clone was seen just once. This clonotype was obtained from a female donor with multiple sclerosis, enrolled in a pregnancy study. The specimen was peripheral blood, collected after pregnancy. The rearrangement uses TRBV4-3 and TRBJ2-1, with D possibly matching TRBD2 (5 bases). This CDR3 reads CASSQDGSSPYNEQFF. The DNA of the CDR3 is TGCGCCAGCAGCCAAGATGGGTCTAGCCCTTACAATGAGCAGTTCTTC.